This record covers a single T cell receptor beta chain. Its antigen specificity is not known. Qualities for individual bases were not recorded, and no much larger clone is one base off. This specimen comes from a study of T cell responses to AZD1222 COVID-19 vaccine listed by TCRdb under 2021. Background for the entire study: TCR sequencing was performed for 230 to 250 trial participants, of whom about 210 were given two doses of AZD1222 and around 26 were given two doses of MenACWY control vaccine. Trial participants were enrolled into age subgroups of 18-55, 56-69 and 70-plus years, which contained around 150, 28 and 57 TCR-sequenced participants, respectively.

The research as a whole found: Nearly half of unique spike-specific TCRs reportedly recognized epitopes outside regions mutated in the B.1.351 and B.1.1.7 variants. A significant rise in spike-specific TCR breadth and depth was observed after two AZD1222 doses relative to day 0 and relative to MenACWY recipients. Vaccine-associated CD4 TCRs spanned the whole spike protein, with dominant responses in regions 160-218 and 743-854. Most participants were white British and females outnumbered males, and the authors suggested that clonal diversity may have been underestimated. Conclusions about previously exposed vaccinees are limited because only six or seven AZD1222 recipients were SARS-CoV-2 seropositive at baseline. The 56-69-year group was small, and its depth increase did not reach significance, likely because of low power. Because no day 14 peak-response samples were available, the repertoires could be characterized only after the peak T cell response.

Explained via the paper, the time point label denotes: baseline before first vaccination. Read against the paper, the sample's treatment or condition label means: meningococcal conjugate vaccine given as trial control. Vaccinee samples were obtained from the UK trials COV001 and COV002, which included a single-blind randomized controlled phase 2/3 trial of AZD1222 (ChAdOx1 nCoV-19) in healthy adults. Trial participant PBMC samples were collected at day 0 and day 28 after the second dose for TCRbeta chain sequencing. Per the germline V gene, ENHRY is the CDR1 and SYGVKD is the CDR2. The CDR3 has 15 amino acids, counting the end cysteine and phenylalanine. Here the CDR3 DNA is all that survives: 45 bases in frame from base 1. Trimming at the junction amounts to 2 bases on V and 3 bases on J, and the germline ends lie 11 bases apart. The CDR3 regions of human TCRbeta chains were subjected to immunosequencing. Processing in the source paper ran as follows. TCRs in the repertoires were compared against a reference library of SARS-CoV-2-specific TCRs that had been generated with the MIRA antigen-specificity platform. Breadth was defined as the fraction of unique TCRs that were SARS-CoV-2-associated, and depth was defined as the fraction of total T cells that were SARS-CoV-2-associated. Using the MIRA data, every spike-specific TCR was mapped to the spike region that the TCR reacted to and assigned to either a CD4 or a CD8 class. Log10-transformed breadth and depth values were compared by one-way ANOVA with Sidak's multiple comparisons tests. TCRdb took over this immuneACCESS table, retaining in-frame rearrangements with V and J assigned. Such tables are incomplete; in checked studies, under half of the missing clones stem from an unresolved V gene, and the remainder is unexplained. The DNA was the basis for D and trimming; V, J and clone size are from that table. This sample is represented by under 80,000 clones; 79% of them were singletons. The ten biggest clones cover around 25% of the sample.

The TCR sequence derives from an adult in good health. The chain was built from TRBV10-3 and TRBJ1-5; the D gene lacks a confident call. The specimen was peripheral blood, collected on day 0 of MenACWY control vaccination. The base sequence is TGTGCCATCAGTGAGATGGCCGCTGCCAATCAGCCCCAGCATTTT. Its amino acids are CAISEMAAANQPQHF.